This TCR beta chain is drawn from a study of blood T cell repertoires in COVID-19. Some clones are missing from TCRdb's copy, which holds only in-frame ones; the method was immunoSEQ multiplex PCR. The sample includes some 90,000 clones, approximately 80% of them seen just once. The CDR3 sequence is 14 residues long. Per germline, CDR1 LGHNA and CDR2 YNFKEQ. V lost 5 bases and J lost 4, with 11 bases in between. The receptor's source is an older woman with acute or convalescent COVID-19. The chain links TRBV4-2 to TRBJ1-4, with D hard to call. Sequenced material: peripheral blood. The CDR3 nucleotides are TGTGCCAGCAGCTCTCGACTGATTAATGAAAAACTGTTTTTT. Translating gives CASSSRLINEKLFF.